This T cell receptor beta chain was sequenced for a study of shared clonotypes between healthy human individuals. The CDR3 is 15 amino acids. V lost 2 bases and J lost 5; bases outside the gene matches: 8. The germline CDR1 and CDR2 sequences are GTSNPN and SVGIG (reference sequence). A CD45RA+ naive subset and a CD45RA-negative memory subset were split from CD4+ cells. Libraries were prepared by immunoSEQ multiplex PCR; TCRdb keeps only in-frame clonotypes and omits some of them. This table has over 700,000 clones, 72% appearing once. This chain links TRBV30 with TRBJ2-1; TRBD2 aligns across 8 bases. The receptor was derived from a woman aged 25 to 39 in good health. The sample comprised memory CD4+ T cells sorted from blood. Subset indicated: CD45RA-negative fraction. The CDR3 sequence is CAWSKSSGYHNEQFF. CDR3 nucleotides: TGTGCCTGGAGTAAATCTAGCGGGTACCACAATGAGCAGTTCTTC.